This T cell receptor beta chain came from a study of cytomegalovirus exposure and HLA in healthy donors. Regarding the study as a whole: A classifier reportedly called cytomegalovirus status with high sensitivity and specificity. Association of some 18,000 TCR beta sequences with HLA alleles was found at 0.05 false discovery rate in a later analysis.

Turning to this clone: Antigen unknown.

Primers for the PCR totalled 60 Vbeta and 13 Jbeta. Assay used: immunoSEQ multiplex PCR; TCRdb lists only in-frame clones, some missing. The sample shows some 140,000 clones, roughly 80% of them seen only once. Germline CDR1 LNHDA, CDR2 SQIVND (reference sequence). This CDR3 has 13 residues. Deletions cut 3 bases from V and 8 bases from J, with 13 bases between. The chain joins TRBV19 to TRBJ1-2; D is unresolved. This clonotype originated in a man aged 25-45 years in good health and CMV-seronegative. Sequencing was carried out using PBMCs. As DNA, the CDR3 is TGTGCCAGTAGTATGTTGGCCCCCCAGGGCTACACCTTC. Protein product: CASSMLAPQGYTF.